A selection of T cell receptor beta chains follows, all from one sample in a study of post-analysis software for immune sequencing data. TCRdb used MiXCR to reprocess the PCR reads, holding one entry per CDR3 protein. In the table there are approximately 460,000 distinct CDR3 sequences, roughly 46% of which are singletons. The sequencing sample was made of blood. The source is a girl aged 10-17 years with multiple sclerosis. Both conserved end residues are part of each CDR3. Each record gives: D gene, J gene, V gene, clone size, CDR3 length, CDR3 DNA, CDR3 protein. A D gene is named only where the DNA matches it firmly. Where a row states a size, it is once, few, many or the class of an expanded clone; other rows omit it.

D gene: -; J gene: TRBJ1-5; V gene: TRBV6-1; clone size: -; CDR3 length: 19; CDR3 DNA: TGTGCCAGCAGTGAAGGGCCGGGATTGCCCGGCGATGGCAATCAGCCCCAGCATTTT; CDR3 protein: CASSEGPGLPGDGNQPQHF
D gene: -; J gene: TRBJ2-3; V gene: TRBV6-6; clone size: -; CDR3 length: 12; CDR3 DNA: TGTGCCAGCACCAAGGTCGCAGATACGCAGTATTTT; CDR3 protein: CASTKVADTQYF
D gene: -; J gene: TRBJ2-4; V gene: TRBV5-1; clone size: -; CDR3 length: 17; CDR3 DNA: TGCGCCAGCAGTCAAATCGGGGGACTCCTAGCCAAAAACATTCAGTACTTC; CDR3 protein: CASSQIGGLLAKNIQYF
D gene: TRBD2; J gene: TRBJ2-7; V gene: TRBV13; clone size: few; CDR3 length: 15; CDR3 DNA: TGTGCCAGCAGCGAAACTAGCGGGATCTCGGCGAGAAAGTACTTC; CDR3 protein: CASSETSGISARKYF
D gene: -; J gene: TRBJ1-2; V gene: TRBV20-1; clone size: few; CDR3 length: 10; CDR3 DNA: TGCAGTGCTAGGCATTTCGGCTACACCTTC; CDR3 protein: CSARHFGYTF
D gene: TRBD1; J gene: TRBJ1-2; V gene: TRBV19; clone size: -; CDR3 length: 17; CDR3 DNA: TGTGCCAGTAAACAAGGGGGCCCTCGACGGAGTAACTATGGCTACACCTTC; CDR3 protein: CASKQGGPRRSNYGYTF
D gene: TRBD1; J gene: TRBJ2-7; V gene: TRBV2; clone size: -; CDR3 length: 13; CDR3 DNA: TGTGCCAGCTCGGGACAGGGGGCTGGCGAGCAGTACTTC; CDR3 protein: CASSGQGAGEQYF
D gene: -; J gene: TRBJ2-1; V gene: TRBV5-1; clone size: -; CDR3 length: 14; CDR3 DNA: TGCGCCAGCAGCTTGATGGTGGGAGTTAATGAGCAGTTCTTC; CDR3 protein: CASSLMVGVNEQFF
D gene: -; J gene: TRBJ1-1; V gene: TRBV5-1; clone size: -; CDR3 length: 13; CDR3 DNA: TGCGCCAGCAACAGGGAGCGGAACACTGAAGCTTTCTTT; CDR3 protein: CASNRERNTEAFF
D gene: -; J gene: TRBJ2-7; V gene: TRBV29-1; clone size: -; CDR3 length: 12; CDR3 DNA: TGCAGCGTTGAGAGTGAGGGGAACGAGCAGTACTTC; CDR3 protein: CSVESEGNEQYF
D gene: -; J gene: TRBJ2-3; V gene: TRBV7-3; clone size: -; CDR3 length: 14; CDR3 DNA: TGTGCCAGCAGCTCCCACCCGGCCACAGATACGCAGTATTTT; CDR3 protein: CASSSHPATDTQYF
D gene: TRBD1; J gene: TRBJ2-7; V gene: TRBV4-2; clone size: -; CDR3 length: 15; CDR3 DNA: TGTGCCAGCAGCCAAGATCTCGGACAGGGTCGAGAGCAGTACTTC; CDR3 protein: CASSQDLGQGREQYF
D gene: -; J gene: TRBJ1-2; V gene: TRBV2; clone size: few; CDR3 length: 14; CDR3 DNA: TGTGCCAGCAGTGAAGGGGGGTTGCGTTATGGCTACACCTTC; CDR3 protein: CASSEGGLRYGYTF